A selection of T cell receptor beta chains follows, all from one sample in a study of blood T cell repertoires in COVID-19. Produced via immunoSEQ multiplex PCR; TCRdb's table is partial and in-frame only. The sample lists about 82,000 clones; around four fifths were seen once. The specimen was peripheral blood. Receptor source: a man aged 80 or over with active or convalescent COVID-19. Both conserved end residues are part of each CDR3. D genes are given only for firm matches. Rows give clone size only sometimes, using once, few, many, or a class for an expanded clone.

v_gene,abundance,d_gene,j_gene,CDR3aa,CDR3nt
TRBV5-1,.,.,TRBJ2-1,CASSGRAVTGYNEQFF,TGCGCCAGCAGCGGCAGGGCCGTGACGGGCTACAATGAGCAGTTCTTC
TRBV29-1,.,TRBD1,TRBJ2-2,CSVGGQPSNTGELFF,TGCAGCGTTGGGGGACAGCCTTCGAACACCGGGGAGCTGTTTTTT
TRBV25-1,few,.,TRBJ1-5,CASGPPVDRWGNQPQHF,TGTGCCAGCGGCCCCCCCGTAGACAGGTGGGGCAATCAGCCCCAGCATTTT
TRBV6-2/TRBV6-3,.,.,TRBJ2-1,CASSLQVNNEQFF,TGTGCCAGCAGTTTACAGGTGAACAATGAGCAGTTCTTC
TRBV6-5,once,TRBD1,TRBJ1-1,CASKNRDSEAFF,TGTGCCAGCAAGAACCGGGACAGTGAAGCTTTCTTT
TRBV21-1,.,.,TRBJ2-2,CASSKALTGDLNTGELFF,TGTGCCAGCAGCAAAGCGCTGACAGGGGACCTAAACACCGGGGAGCTGTTTTTT
TRBV7-2,.,TRBD2,TRBJ2-1,CASSLALGGVGEQFF,TGTGCCAGCAGCTTAGCGCTGGGGGGGGTAGGTGAGCAGTTCTTC
TRBV5-1,.,.,TRBJ1-2,CASSLGPSPNYGYTF,TGCGCCAGCAGCTTGGGGCCGTCTCCCAACTATGGCTACACCTTC
TRBV6-5,.,TRBD1,TRBJ1-1,CASRRDRGLEAFF,TGTGCCAGCAGGAGGGACAGGGGGCTTGAAGCTTTCTTT
TRBV6-1,.,.,TRBJ1-5,CASSEVYGGYQPQHF,TGTGCCAGCAGTGAAGTTTACGGTGGTTATCAGCCCCAGCATTTT
TRBV6-6,.,.,TRBJ1-5,CASRDSSSGNQPQHF,TGTGCCAGCAGGGACAGTTCGTCTGGCAATCAGCCCCAGCATTTT
TRBV4-2,.,TRBD1,TRBJ1-6,CASSLPGTGYSPLHF,TGTGCCAGCAGCCTACCCGGGACAGGGTATTCACCCCTCCACTTT
TRBV4-1,.,TRBD1,TRBJ2-4,CASSQGTGKNIQYF,TGCGCCAGCAGCCAAGGGACAGGGAAAAACATTCAGTACTTC
TRBV29-1,few,TRBD1,TRBJ1-2,CSYLTGGIGYTF,TGCAGCTATTTGACAGGGGGTATCGGCTACACCTTC
TRBV5-1,.,TRBD1,TRBJ1-2,CASTRDRGYGYTF,TGCGCCAGCACCCGGGACAGGGGCTATGGCTACACCTTC
TRBV2,many,TRBD2,TRBJ2-1,CASGSGSRQFF,TGTGCCAGCGGGAGCGGGAGTCGTCAGTTCTTC
TRBV5-1,.,.,TRBJ2-1,CASSSQYGPYNEQFF,TGCGCCAGCAGCTCCCAATATGGGCCTTACAATGAGCAGTTCTTC
TRBV7-6,.,TRBD1,TRBJ2-3,CASSYSDRVKADTQYF,TGTGCCAGCAGTTATTCGGACAGGGTGAAGGCAGATACGCAGTATTTT
TRBV24-1,.,TRBD1,TRBJ1-2,CATSPRQGAYGYTF,TGTGCCACCAGTCCCCGCCAGGGGGCTTATGGCTACACCTTC
TRBV27,.,.,TRBJ1-1,CASSFGTEAFF,TGTGCCAGCAGTTTCGGCACTGAAGCTTTCTTT
TRBV18,.,TRBD1,TRBJ1-1,CASSRSETGGNTEAFF,TGTGCCAGCTCACGATCCGAGACAGGGGGGAACACTGAAGCTTTCTTT
TRBV28,.,.,TRBJ2-1,CASTVSSYNEQFF,TGTGCCAGCACGGTTAGCTCCTACAATGAGCAGTTCTTC
TRBV7-6,.,TRBD1,TRBJ1-3,CASSLVGGQGSSGNTIYF,TGTGCCAGCAGCTTAGTGGGGGGACAGGGAAGCTCTGGAAACACCATATATTTT
TRBV4-1,.,TRBD2,TRBJ2-5,CASSQGFLAGGEKETQYF,TGCGCCAGCAGCCAAGGATTCTTAGCGGGGGGCGAAAAGGAGACCCAGTACTTC
TRBV4-2,.,.,TRBJ1-2,CASSQDLRREDTF,TGTGCCAGCAGCCAAGATCTGAGAAGAGAGGACACCTTC
TRBV28,.,.,TRBJ1-5,CASRRFIFQPQHF,TGTGCCAGCAGGAGGTTTATTTTTCAGCCCCAGCATTTT
TRBV6-1,.,.,TRBJ1-5,CASSEARVSNQPQHF,TGTGCCAGCAGTGAAGCGAGGGTTAGCAATCAGCCCCAGCATTTT
TRBV7-2,.,TRBD1,TRBJ1-1,CASSFDRGTEAFF,TGTGCCAGCAGCTTCGACAGGGGAACTGAAGCTTTCTTT
TRBV4-1,once,TRBD1,TRBJ1-5,CASSQEPRGERPQHF,TGCGCCAGCAGCCAAGAACCCAGGGGGGAAAGACCCCAGCATTTT
TRBV10-3,.,.,TRBJ2-3,CAISGSGGTDTQYF,TGTGCCATCAGTGGGTCAGGGGGCACAGATACGCAGTATTTT
TRBV11-2,.,.,TRBJ1-5,CASSLDPYNQPQHF,TGTGCCAGCAGCTTAGATCCCTACAATCAGCCCCAGCATTTT
TRBV5-4,once,.,TRBJ1-6,CASSLYNSPLHF,TGTGCCAGCAGCCTTTATAATTCACCCCTCCACTTT
TRBV5-1,.,.,TRBJ1-1,CASSLNGVTEAFF,TGCGCCAGCAGCTTGAATGGAGTCACTGAAGCTTTCTTT